This T cell receptor (beta chain) was profiled in a study of shared clonotypes between healthy human individuals (TCRdb year 2020). Concerning the study at large: The cohort included three men and a couple of women between 18 and 49 years of age. Different laboratories and diverse techniques were used to prepare libraries and sequence TCR repertoires, to increase sequencing depth and limit assay-specific biases. Each donor's leukapheresis produced roughly between roughly 0.85 and 10 billion PBMCs. For each donor, CD4 naive and CD4 memory were each given three plates, CD8 naive was given two plates, and CD8 memory was given one plate. To estimate repertoire size and how much clonotypes are shared between individuals, the study performed deep sequencing of blood TCR repertoires from 4 to 6 healthy adults.

Donors were healthy HIV-negative adults with no recently reported acute infections or vaccinations. Only Caucasian adults living in Nashville, Tennessee, USA were represented among the donors. Magnetic negative selection was used to enrich CD4+ T cells, after which naive cells were positively selected on CD45RA and the negative fraction became the memory subset. After blood collection by leukapheresis, PBMCs were isolated using Ficoll-Histopaque density gradient centrifugation and then cryopreserved in the vapor phase of liquid nitrogen. Analytical flow cytometry was used to check the purity and quantity of every magnetically sorted T cell population. Genomic DNA was isolated from every sorted fraction and measured by UV absorbance on a Nanodrop 2000c. Study-wide findings and limitations: Clonotypes shared by all four sorted-subset donors showed higher generation probabilities than non-shared clonotypes. Sharing across a few donors was observed for 5% to 6.5% of naive CD4, over 3% of naive CD8, over 2% of memory CD4, and about 0.4% of memory CD8 clonotypes. Incomplete sequencing was indicated by rarefaction of sorted-subset datasets, despite the large sequencing depth. The small number of donors limited the genetic and exposure-history diversity represented. Only blood was sampled, and tissue TCR repertoires likely differ from those in blood. Naive subsets generally had larger estimated clonotype richness than memory subsets. Pairwise subsampling indicated that sequencing depth was expected to affect the degree of clonotype sharing among donors.

Using the deep immunoSEQ assay, multiplex PCR amplified TCR CDR3 regions from genomic DNA. Genomic DNA extracted from each cell subset was distributed evenly over all wells of several immunoSEQ 96-well plates, and each plate served as one replicate. For sorted subsets, roughly 190 ng of genomic DNA, equivalent to roughly 30,000 T cell genomes, went into each replicate PCR. Purified libraries were quantified with a Qubit 3.0 fluorometer, sized on a Bioanalyzer 2100, and re-quantified with the KAPA Library Quantification kit. Each immunoSEQ 96-well plate was sequenced on its own single-read 150-cycle Illumina NextSeq 550 flow cell. The paper's data handling went like this. Because only junctional sequences without quality scores were contained in the immunoSEQ output, filtering matching that applied to full-length reads could not be performed. To assign V/J genes and CDR3, sequences were annotated against IMGT germline references using PyIR, a Python wrapper for IgBLAST v1.9. Reads were filtered out if the reads had weak V/J assignments (E-value above 1e-6), no CDR3, stop codons, out-of-frame junctions, or ambiguous translated residues. V3J clonotypes were defined by identical inferred V gene, J gene, and CDR3 amino acid sequence. The percentage overlap between two repertoires was calculated by dividing the number of shared unique clonotypes by the size of the smaller repertoire. Richness of each repertoire was evaluated using RTK rarefaction, the Chao1 estimator, and Recon v2.1 estimates of unobserved clonotypes. OLGA was used to compute generation probabilities for all TCRbeta clonotypes that the gDNA method yielded from a handful of donors. TCRdb retrieved this table from immuneACCESS and kept in-frame rearrangements only. Not all clones are present; in checked studies, unresolved V genes account for under half, and no reason is known for the remainder. V, J and clone size were drawn from that table, and D and trimming were deduced from the DNA. The sample data list approximately 2.3 million clones, and approximately 95% of these were observed just once. 0.3% to 0.4% of the sample belongs to the ten largest clones.

Concerning this clone itself: The antigen it recognizes is unknown. It has no much larger one-base neighbor in the sample; base qualities were not kept.

V and J lose 5 bases and 1 base, and a span of 26 bases separates them. The CDR3 starts with the cysteine, ends with the phenylalanine, and has 20 residues. The sequence is cut down to CDR3 DNA, 60 bases in frame from base 1. For CDR1 and CDR2, the germline V gene (reference sequence) lists LNHDA and SQIVND. This chain joins TRBV19 to TRBJ2-2; possibly the D gene is TRBD1, per 6 matching bases. The receptor was isolated from a man aged 18 to 29 in good health. Some clones in this sample may be carry-over from other donors' samples. The sequenced sample was naive CD4+ T cells from PBMCs. The sample's cell subset or site label is to be understood as: CD45RA+ positively selected. CDR3 loop: CASSPWDIGRAPGNTGELFF. The sequence in DNA is TGTGCCAGTAGTCCGTGGGACATAGGGAGAGCACCGGGGAACACCGGGGAGCTGTTTTTT.